This TCR beta chain came from a study of spatial heterogeneity in lung cancer. Study results and caveats: In tumors, expanded intratumoral alpha and beta TCR counts tracked mutation counts. Counts of ubiquitous and regional expanded TCRs tracked ubiquitous and regional nonsynonymous mutations, respectively. The study estimated around 7.1% alpha and under 15% beta chain coverage of tumor T cells.

A single record per CDR3 protein comes from TCRdb applying MiXCR to the 5' RACE reads. Of around 12,000 distinct CDR3 sequences in the sample, around 6.1% were seen once. Stated time point: sample taken at primary tumor resection. Untreated early-stage non-small cell lung cancer patients, 70 to 85 in total, were the donors. This clonotype is categorized as medium-sized. Its antigen is not known. The V end was cut by 3 bases, the J end by 0 bases, with 10 bases between. Germline assignment: CDR1 SGDLS and CDR2 YYNGEE. This CDR3 comprises 15 residues. This chain connects TRBV9 to TRBJ1-3; maybe TRBD1 (6 bases). The sequence was obtained from a female donor with early-stage non-small cell lung cancer. The sequenced sample was lung tumor tissue, obtained at surgery. The CDR3, as DNA: TGTGCCAGCAGCGAACAGGGTAGCTCTGGAAACACCATATATTTT. It specifies CASSEQGSSGNTIYF.